Reported below is one TCR beta chain. This clone was picked up one time. This receptor's antigen is unknown. There are no base qualities to consult, and no much larger clone falls within one base. This specimen comes from a study of OX40 agonist ivuxolimab in advanced cancers. Broadly, across the study: Ivuxolimab, which targeted the costimulatory receptor OX40 (CD134), was an agonistic, fully human IgG2 monoclonal antibody. Intravenous ivuxolimab was administered to patients every 2 weeks at six dose levels: 0.01, 0.1, 0.3, 1.5, 3 and 10 mg/kg. Patients were allowed to have had prior anti-PD-1, anti-PD-L1 or anti-CTLA-4 therapy, and around 40% of the dose-escalation patients had previously received checkpoint inhibitors. Of the 50 to 55 patients in dose escalation, about 20 had hepatocellular carcinoma, approximately 15 had melanoma, 9 had renal cell carcinoma and 9 had head and neck cancer. Peripheral TCRbeta sequencing aimed to test whether ivuxolimab altered TCR sequence diversity and caused clonal T-cell expansion. Three dose-escalation patients achieved partial responses, one with hepatocellular carcinoma and two with cutaneous melanoma. The paper reports the monotherapy dose-escalation portion (N = 52 patients) of the phase I ivuxolimab trial. In the dose-escalation cohort, roughly four fifths of patients were male, and the mean age was around 60 years, with a range of about 23 to 80. General study outcomes and caveats: In the 0.1-3.0 mg/kg groups, partial responders were among the patients with the lowest normalized peripheral clonal expansion, particularly in CD8+ T cells. At doses of 0.1 to 3.0 mg/kg, clonal expansion of both CD4+ and CD8+ blood T cells was observed from baseline to week 6. Antigen specificity was not determined for the clonally expanded peripheral T cells. After ivuxolimab, CD8+ T cells had more expanded clones than CD4+ T cells on average. Low levels of normalized T-cell clonal expansion were also shown by some nonresponding patients.

The trial excluded patients who had a history of autoimmune disease or were on systemic immunosuppression. Peripheral blood for TCR sequencing was collected from all dose cohorts at baseline, on cycle 4 day 1, and on cycle 7 day 1. The samples were taken from a phase I, first-in-human, multicenter, open-label dose-escalation trial of ivuxolimab. Adults with locally advanced or metastatic melanoma, renal cell carcinoma, hepatocellular carcinoma or head and neck squamous cell carcinoma were enrolled in the trial. CD4+ and CD8+ T cells were sorted separately from peripheral blood before TCR sequencing. V is cut by 0 bases and J by 1 base, and the space between the germline ends is 10 bases. Looking up the germline V gene yields CDR1 SGHRS and CDR2 YFSETQ. The CDR3 covers 15 residues, taking in both the cysteine and the phenylalanine. Of the read, only the CDR3 DNA is kept; its 45 bases are in frame from base 1.

For sequencing of the TCRbeta CDR3 region, genomic DNA was extracted from the sorted cells. The immunoSEQ Assay was used for sequencing of TCRbeta CDR3 regions. TCRdb took over this immuneACCESS table, retaining in-frame rearrangements with V and J assigned. Such tables are incomplete; in checked studies, under half of the missing clones stem from an unresolved V gene, and the remainder is unexplained. Recorded for this sample are some 110,000 clones; around 95% of them occurred a single time. The ten largest clonotypes hold 0.15% to 0.19% of the sample. This receptor was identified in an adult with an advanced solid tumor such as melanoma, head and neck, liver or kidney cancer. The rearrangement joined TRBV5-1 to TRBJ1-1, with TRBD1 as a weak D call on 5 bases. Sequences were derived from CD4+ or CD8+ T cells sorted from blood, sampled in a trial of the OX40 agonist ivuxolimab. The CDR3 has the sequence CASSLGTGTNTEAFF. The nucleotides are TGCGCCAGCAGCTTGGGGACCGGGACGAACACTGAAGCTTTCTTT.